The clone carrying this T cell receptor beta chain has at least ten counts. The antigen is not known. This record belongs to a study of spatial heterogeneity in lung cancer. The CDR3 has 13 amino acids. V was pared by 10 bases and J by 5 bases, with 8 bases of the junction left unmatched. Germline CDR1 and CDR2: MDHEN and SYDVKM. TCRdb fed the 5' RACE reads into MiXCR, producing one record per CDR3 protein. The repertoire holds about 5,600 distinct CDR3 sequences, with under 8.5% as singletons. Time point indicated: sample taken at primary tumor resection. In each case, whole RNA from tumor, nontumor lung or frozen PBMC was sequenced unsorted. Overall study results and limits: For expanded intratumoral alpha and beta TCRs, counts tracked tumor mutation counts.

The chain combines TRBV28 with TRBJ2-1, with TRBD2 matching over 7 bases. The source was lung tumor tissue, collected at surgery. The source of this sequence is a female donor with early-stage non-small cell lung cancer. The CDR3 here is CATIRAGHNEQFF. CDR3 sequence (DNA): TGTGCCACAATTCGAGCGGGACACAATGAGCAGTTCTTC.